This T cell receptor (beta chain) emerged from a study of Ad26.COV2.S vaccination and SARS-CoV-2 variants. Findings and limits, study-wide: After vaccination, reports described spike-specific CD8+ and CD4+ T cell responses as showing substantial breadth.

The treatment denotes: over 15 received Ad26.COV2.S at low or high dose, single or two shots; 5 received placebo; per-sample allocation not given. At day 63 after the first vaccine or placebo injection, samples were drawn. A single count supports this clone. Its antigen is unidentified. CDR1 and CDR2 (germline): LNHDA, SQIVND (reference sequence). Deletions cut 5 bases from V and 1 base from J, with 9 bases between. This CDR3 is 14 amino acids long. Assay: immunoSEQ multiplex PCR; the TCRdb copy retains only in-frame clones and omits some. This sample has around 400,000 clones, with approximately 91% found just once.

The clonotype originates from a person aged 18-60 years who received the Ad26.COV2.S COVID-19 vaccine or a placebo. Here the sequenced sample was peripheral blood, taken in a trial of Ad26.COV2.S vaccine versus placebo. The gene calls are TRBV19 and TRBJ2-1; D is unclear. This CDR3 is CASSLADSYNEQFF. CDR3 bases: TGTGCCAGTAGTCTGGCCGATTCCTACAATGAGCAGTTCTTC.